Below, one TCR beta chain is given with its context. Under the authors' procedure: Researchers report that nucleated cell counts were estimated from reference gene primer amplification. Clones were sequenced by immunoSEQ multiplex PCR, and TCRdb holds only the in-frame ones, with some missing. That table is the source of V, J and clone size, and D and trimming were worked out from the DNA. This table has some 320,000 clones, about 90% appearing once. The source of the sample is a study of blood T cell repertoires in COVID-19. Study information: Nucleic acid was either cDNA or gDNA, and it came from T cells, B-cell-depleted T cells, or PBMCs.

Germline-derived CDR1 and CDR2 are SGHKS and YYEKEE (reference sequence). The CDR3 loop spans 16 amino acids. V was shortened by 4 bases and J by 8 bases, with 24 bases between the two germline ends. The source material was peripheral blood. The source of this sequence is a woman aged 25 to 39 with COVID-19, enrolled during active disease. V and J are TRBV5-5 and TRBJ1-2; possibly TRBD1 for D (6 bases). The CDR3 DNA reads TGTGCCAGCAGCGTGGGGGCCCAGGGGTCGGTCGAGGGCTACACCTTC. Protein: CASSVGAQGSVEGYTF. The full variable domain, its missing parts supplied by reference TRBV5-5 and TRBJ1-2, is DAGVTQSPTHLIKTRGQQVTLRCSPISGHKSVSWYQQVLGQGPQFIFQYYEKEERGRGNFPDRFSARQFPNYSSELNVNALLLGDSALYLCASSVGAQGSVEGYTFGSGTRLTVV.